This TCR beta chain stems from a study of control samples from healthy donors and cancer patients. With 5 bases removed from V and 10 bases from J, the gap between germline ends came to 15 bases. The germline V gene has CDR1 SGDLS and CDR2 YYNGEE. This CDR3 is built from 12 residues. The protocol was immunoSEQ multiplex PCR, while the TCRdb copy is restricted to in-frame clones and leaves out a portion. In the table there are roughly 100,000 clones, roughly nine tenths of which are singletons. The sequence came from a woman aged 30 to 39 in good health. The chain couples TRBV9 to TRBJ2-5; D is possibly TRBD1 or TRBD2 (5 bases each). Sequencing input: blood. CDR3 in amino acids: CASSARLGDQYF. The CDR3 DNA reads as TGTGCCAGCAGTGCACGACTGGGGGACCAGTACTTC.